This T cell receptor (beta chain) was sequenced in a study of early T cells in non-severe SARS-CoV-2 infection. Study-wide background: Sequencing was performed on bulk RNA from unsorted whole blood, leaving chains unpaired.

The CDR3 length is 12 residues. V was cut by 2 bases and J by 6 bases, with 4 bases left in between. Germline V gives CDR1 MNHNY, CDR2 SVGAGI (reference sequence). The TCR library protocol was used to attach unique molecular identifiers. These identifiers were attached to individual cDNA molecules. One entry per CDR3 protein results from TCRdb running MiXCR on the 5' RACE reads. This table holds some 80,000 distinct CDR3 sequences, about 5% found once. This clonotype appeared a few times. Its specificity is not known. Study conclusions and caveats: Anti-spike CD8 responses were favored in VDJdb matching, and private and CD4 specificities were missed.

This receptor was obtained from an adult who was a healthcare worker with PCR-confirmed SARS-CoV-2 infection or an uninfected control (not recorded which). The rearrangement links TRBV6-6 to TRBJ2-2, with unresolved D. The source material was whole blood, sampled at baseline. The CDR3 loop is CASSYIAGELFF. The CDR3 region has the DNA TGTGCCAGCAGTTACATTGCCGGGGAGCTGTTTTTT.